This T cell receptor beta chain was recovered during a study of siplizumab effects on memory and regulatory T cells. Overall study findings and caveats: Memory cells seemed less diverse than naive T cells, which seemed major alloresponse contributors. Alloreactive sequences from unstimulated CD4+ memory cells fell significantly with siplizumab. The authors could not assign a naive or memory phenotype to roughly 75-97% of proliferating CD4+ or CD8+ clones.

Sequenced by immunoSEQ multiplex PCR; TCRdb stores in-frame clones only, minus some. The repertoire holds approximately 100,000 clones, with approximately 90% as singletons. Details on this clone: The antigen is undetermined.

Germline-derived CDR1 and CDR2 are ENHRY and SYGVKD. The CDR3 is made up of 17 amino acids. Trimming stripped 0 bases from V and 0 bases from J, with 11 bases between. V and J are TRBV10-3 and TRBJ1-4; possibly TRBD1 for D (5 bases). This TCR was recovered from a human donor in good health. The source material was Tregs sorted from blood. The CDR3 DNA sequence: TGTGCCATCAGTGAGTCGGGTCGGGGCGCAACTAATGAAAAACTGTTTTTT. Its translation: CAISESGRGATNEKLFF.